These 3 T cell receptor beta chains were all obtained from the same sample, sequenced in a study of shared clonotypes between healthy human individuals. Some clones are missing from TCRdb's copy, which holds only in-frame ones; the method was immunoSEQ multiplex PCR. Of roughly 2,000,000 clones in the sample, around 95% were seen once. Terminally differentiated effector memory CD45RA+ cells were left out of the naive CD8 fraction, which was CD45RO-negative and positively selected for CCR7. Sequenced input: naive CD8+ T cells from PBMCs. These TCRs come from a man younger than 35 in good health. Some clones in this sample may be carry-over from other donors' samples.

The chain has TRBV27 and TRBJ1-5, with no clear D. V lost 7 bases to trimming and J lost 0 bases, with 19 bases between them. Germline V gives CDR1 MNHEY, CDR2 SMNVEV (reference sequence). The CDR3 totals 17 residues. The CDR3 region is CASTARAPHYSNQPQHF. CDR3 nucleotide sequence: TGTGCCAGCACCGCCCGCGCGCCCCACTATAGCAATCAGCCCCAGCATTTT.

A single count supports this clone. V gene TRBV29-1 combines with J gene TRBJ1-1; no reliable D call. Germline assignment: CDR1 SQVTM and CDR2 ANQGSEA. The V end lost 6 bases, the J end lost 5 bases, and 13 bases lay between the germline ends. This CDR3 has 12 amino acids. The CDR3 DNA reads as TGCAGCGTGAGCTACCGAGGGACTGAAGCTTTCTTT. The encoded protein is CSVSYRGTEAFF.

This chain uses TRBV5-6 with TRBJ2-1; TRBD2 matches at 9 bases. V was clipped by 4 bases and J by 8 bases; unmatched bases: 19. Germline V lookup: CDR1 SGHDT, CDR2 YYEEEE. The CDR3 is 18 residues long. In nucleotides, the CDR3 is TGTGCCAGCAGCGACTCCGTTGAAGCGGGAGGATGGTACGATGAGCAGTTCTTC. It encodes CASSDSVEAGGWYDEQFF.